A selection of T cell receptor beta chains follows, all from one sample in a study of T cells in Graves' hyperthyroidism and ophthalmopathy. TCRdb re-derived calls from the multiplex PCR reads in MiXCR, one entry per CDR3 protein. The table shows under 550,000 distinct CDR3 sequences, with roughly 13% occurring only once. Material for sequencing was blood. Every receptor here comes from a woman aged 18-29 years with Graves' hyperthyroidism. Each CDR3 is given without its conserved first and last residue. Fields, in order: CDR3 length, D gene, V gene, CDR3 protein. D genes are given only for firm matches.

cdr3_length: 10; d_call: NA; v_call: TRBV6-1; cdr3_aa: ASKSGEDGYT
cdr3_length: 12; d_call: NA; v_call: TRBV28; cdr3_aa: ASSYREGDNEQF
cdr3_length: 10; d_call: NA; v_call: TRBV30; cdr3_aa: AWSPYSDTQY
cdr3_length: 12; d_call: TRBD2; v_call: TRBV20-1; cdr3_aa: SARLAGGPGTQY
cdr3_length: 10; d_call: NA; v_call: TRBV20-1; cdr3_aa: SAVDDTDTQY
cdr3_length: 14; d_call: TRBD2; v_call: TRBV7-3; cdr3_aa: ASSLTGGSSTGELF
cdr3_length: 13; d_call: TRBD2; v_call: TRBV20-1; cdr3_aa: SAPRGTSGGGEQY
cdr3_length: 13; d_call: NA; v_call: TRBV11-2; cdr3_aa: ASSLENTANEKLF
cdr3_length: 10; d_call: NA; v_call: TRBV7-9; cdr3_aa: ASSSLGSEQY
cdr3_length: 13; d_call: TRBD1; v_call: TRBV13; cdr3_aa: ASSSATGSPHEQY
cdr3_length: 13; d_call: NA; v_call: TRBV6-2/TRBV6-3; cdr3_aa: ASSYSLQRNTEAF
cdr3_length: 12; d_call: TRBD1; v_call: TRBV7-7; cdr3_aa: ASSQTGTGKTQY
cdr3_length: 13; d_call: NA; v_call: TRBV5-1; cdr3_aa: ASSLVPGTATEAF
cdr3_length: 13; d_call: NA; v_call: TRBV3-1; cdr3_aa: ASSQEAGINTEAF